The next 28 T cell receptor beta chains were all read from a single sample in a study of shared clonotypes between healthy human individuals. Clones were sequenced by immunoSEQ multiplex PCR, and TCRdb holds only the in-frame ones, with some missing. The repertoire has some 1.4 million clones, approximately 97% of them found once; the top ten carry 1% to 1.5%. Input material: naive CD4+ T cells sorted from blood. The subset denotes: CD45RA+ positively selected. These receptors all stem from a man aged 25-40 years in good health.

The J gene is TRBJ2-2, the V gene TRBV6-4; D gene uncertain. The CDR3 covers 12 residues. V was shortened by 5 bases and J by 7 bases, with 8 bases between the two germline ends. Germline V lookup: CDR1 MRHNA, CDR2 SNTAGT. DNA of the CDR3: TGTGCCAGCAGTCAGGAGTTCGGGGAGCTGTTTTTT. The encoded protein is CASSQEFGELFF.

This chain links TRBV5-1 with TRBJ1-1; D unclear. Trimming stripped 2 bases from V and 1 base from J, with 9 bases between. CDR3 length: 14 residues. Looked up from germline, CDR1 is SGHRS and CDR2 is YFSETQ. CDR3 in DNA: TGCGCCAGCAGCTTCGGTGGGTCGAACACTGAAGCTTTCTTT. Its translation: CASSFGGSNTEAFF.

The chain combines TRBV2 with TRBJ2-5; D is ambiguous. Germline V CDR1 and CDR2: SNHLY, FYNNEI. CDR3 length: 11 amino acids. Trimming removed 4 bases from V and 9 bases from J, with 9 bases in between. CDR3 coding DNA: TGTGCCAGCAGTGCCCTCGTCCCCCAGTACTTC. Encoded protein: CASSALVPQYF.

As regards this clone: The same CDR3 also results from other DNA sequences found in this sample. The rearrangement joins TRBV7-9 to TRBJ1-5; TRBD1 matches at 7 bases. Germline loops: CDR1 SEHNR, CDR2 FQNEAQ (reference sequence). The CDR3 has 14 amino acids. V was clipped by 5 bases and J by 2 bases; unmatched bases: 3. The CDR3 DNA sequence: TGTGCCAGCAGCCTTCAGGGGGGCAATCAGCCCCAGCATTTT. Translation gives CASSLQGGNQPQHF.

The rearrangement uses TRBV19 and TRBJ1-5, with D uncertain. The CDR3 is 12 residues long. Germline V gene sequence: CDR1 LNHDA, CDR2 SQIVND (reference sequence). The germline V and J ends were trimmed by 5 bases and 6 bases, with 8 bases remaining between them. The CDR3 sequence is CASSFISQPQHF. As DNA, the CDR3 is TGTGCCAGTAGTTTTATATCTCAGCCCCAGCATTTT. Full variable domain (missing parts from reference TRBV19 and TRBJ1-5): DGGITQSPKYLFRKEGQNVTLSCEQNLNHDAMYWYRQDPGQGLRLIYYSQIVNDFQKGDIAEGYSVSREKKESFPLTVTSAQKNPTAFYLCASSFISQPQHFGDGTRLSIL.

The chain has TRBV28 and TRBJ1-1, with a weak D call TRBD1 (6 bases). Germline-derived CDR1 and CDR2 are MDHEN and SYDVKM. The V and J ends lost 3 bases and 1 base respectively, with 15 bases between them. CDR3 length equals 16 residues. The DNA for the CDR3 is TGTGCCAGCAGTTTCCCACAGGGCTCTTCGAACACTGAAGCTTTCTTT. This sequence encodes CASSFPQGSSNTEAFF.

This chain connects TRBV7-9 to TRBJ1-1, with 7 nucleotides matching TRBD1. J lost 11 bases, V lost 6 bases, and 9 bases had no gene match. The CDR3 extends over 12 amino acids. Germline CDR1 is SEHNR and CDR2 is FQNEAQ (reference sequence). Here the CDR3 DNA reads TGTGCCAGCAGAAGACAGGGATTGAGGGCTTTCTTT. It yields the protein CASRRQGLRAFF.

This clone was detected once. CDR3 sequence reads: CASSVGRSSTDTQYF. The CDR3 region has the DNA TGTGCCAGCAGCGTAGGGAGATCTAGCACAGATACGCAGTATTTT. This rearrangement joins TRBV9 to TRBJ2-3; unclear D gene. Trimming took off 0 bases at V and 0 bases at J, with 8 bases between the two ends. The CDR3 runs 15 residues. Germline loops: CDR1 SGDLS, CDR2 YYNGEE.

The rearrangement joins TRBV7-2 to TRBJ2-1; 7 nucleotides agree with TRBD2. Germline CDR1 and CDR2: SGHTA and FQGNSA. The CDR3 totals 15 residues. J was trimmed by 0 bases and V by 4 bases; bases with no gene match: 3. In nucleotides, the CDR3 is TGTGCCAGCAGCTGGGGGAGGGCCTCCTACAATGAGCAGTTCTTC. Its protein product is CASSWGRASYNEQFF.

V usage is TRBV7-9 and J usage is TRBJ2-7; 8 nucleotides align to TRBD2. The CDR3 has 12 amino acids. Per germline, CDR1 SEHNR and CDR2 FQNEAQ (reference sequence). The CDR3 reads CAVGSGSNEQYF. The CDR3 bases are TGTGCTGTGGGGAGCGGGAGTAACGAGCAGTACTTC.

The CDR3 DNA follows: TGTGCCAGCAGTGAATCCCCACTAGCGGGAGGACGGGAGCAGTTCTTC. This gives the protein CASSESPLAGGREQFF. The chain uses TRBV6-1 and TRBJ2-1, with TRBD2 matching over 12 bases. The CDR3 contains 16 residues. V lost 2 bases and J lost 10; bases outside the gene matches: 9. CDR1 is MNHNS, CDR2 SASEGT, per germline.

The V gene is TRBV5-6, the J gene TRBJ1-5; D uncertain. Germline CDR1 is SGHDT and CDR2 is YYEEEE. Trimming shortened V by 0 bases and J by 6 bases, and 13 bases separated the two germline ends. The CDR3 contains 15 residues. The CDR3 protein is CASSLGLGKGQPQHF. CDR3 nucleotide sequence: TGTGCCAGCAGCTTGGGTTTAGGGAAGGGTCAGCCCCAGCATTTT.

In nucleotides, the CDR3 is TGTGCCAGCAGGGCCGGGACTTCGAACACAGATACGCAGTATTTT. Amino acids: CASRAGTSNTDTQYF. The rearrangement joins TRBV6-5 to TRBJ2-3; D possibly corresponds to TRBD2 (6 bases). Trimming took off 6 bases at V and 2 bases at J, with 15 bases between the two ends. This CDR3 region has 15 residues. Germline CDR1 reads MNHEY; CDR2 reads SVGAGI.

CDR3 protein: CASSSQSPSSYNEQFF. Here the CDR3 DNA reads TGCGCCAGCAGCTCCCAGTCACCCTCCTCCTACAATGAGCAGTTCTTC. The chain employs TRBV5-1 and TRBJ2-1; D unclear. Per germline, CDR1 SGHRS and CDR2 YFSETQ. There are 16 residues in the CDR3. V was shortened by 3 bases and J by 0 bases, with 13 bases between the two germline ends.

This clone was counted a single time. The chain employs TRBV7-3 and TRBJ1-1; D unclear. This CDR3 is 14 amino acids long. V was cut by 5 bases and J by 3 bases, with 13 bases left in between. Germline V lookup: CDR1 SGHTA, CDR2 FQGTGA. The CDR3 DNA follows: TGTGCCAGCAGCCCCCCCAGTGGGGACACTGAAGCTTTCTTT. Translation gives CASSPPSGDTEAFF.

The rearrangement uses TRBV11-3 and TRBJ2-3; no definite D call. This CDR3 comprises 15 residues. V dropped 0 bases and J dropped 0 bases, with 7 bases sitting between them. Looked up from germline, CDR1 is SGHNT and CDR2 is YENEEA. CDR3 protein: CASSLDGRSTDTQYF. CDR3 in DNA: TGTGCCAGCAGCTTAGATGGGCGGAGCACAGATACGCAGTATTTT.

This clone occurred once. V gene TRBV4-3 combines with J gene TRBJ2-5, with 9 positions matching TRBD1. V shed 4 bases, J shed 2 bases, and the junction held 2 bases outside the gene matches. The CDR3 covers 14 residues. Germline V CDR1 and CDR2: LGHNA, YSLEER. CDR3 bases: TGCGCCAGCAGCCTGACAGGGGGTCAAGAGACCCAGTACTTC. Residues: CASSLTGGQETQYF.

This clone was seen just once. The CDR3 DNA sequence: TGTGCCAGCCAGACTCAATGGGACTACGAGCAGTACTTC. Its protein product is CASQTQWDYEQYF. V and J are TRBV28 and TRBJ2-7; D not certain. Germline CDR1 and CDR2: MDHEN and SYDVKM. The CDR3 loop spans 13 amino acids. Deletions cut 8 bases from V and 3 bases from J, with 14 bases between.

This rearrangement joins TRBV28 to TRBJ2-5; 9 bases line up with TRBD2. Germline lookup yields CDR1 MDHEN and CDR2 SYDVKM. This CDR3 spans 14 amino acids. With V trimmed by 7 bases and J by 4 bases, 7 bases remained unmatched. The CDR3 loop is CASNKAGGAETQYF. In DNA, the CDR3 is TGTGCCAGCAACAAAGCGGGAGGTGCAGAGACCCAGTACTTC.

The rearrangement links TRBV18 to TRBJ1-6; 8 positions match TRBD1. With V trimmed by 3 bases and J by 7 bases, 8 bases remained unmatched. The CDR3 covers 16 residues. Per germline, CDR1 KGHSH and CDR2 LQKENI. The DNA for the CDR3 is TGTGCCAGCTCACCGGGGACAGGAGGCCTCAATTCACCCCTCCACTTT. Encoded protein: CASSPGTGGLNSPLHF.

The CDR3, as DNA: TGTGCCAGCAGTCCGCCGCGGATACAGGGACACGAGCAGTACTTC. This encodes CASSPPRIQGHEQYF. The chain links TRBV28 to TRBJ2-7; maybe TRBD1 (6 bases). Germline V gene sequence: CDR1 MDHEN, CDR2 SYDVKM. Trimming shortened V by 5 bases and J by 5 bases, and 19 bases separated the two germline ends. CDR3 length: 15 amino acids.

This clone came up once. This sequence joins TRBV27 and TRBJ2-1; D gene unclear. Germline CDR1 reads MNHEY; CDR2 reads SMNVEV (reference sequence). The CDR3 spans 16 residues. V shed 5 bases and J shed 3 bases, with 17 bases lying between them. For the CDR3, the DNA is TGTGCCAGCAGTCCACTTAGAGTGTCAGGCTACAATGAGCAGTTCTTC. It translates to CASSPLRVSGYNEQFF.

This chain links TRBV25-1 with TRBJ2-1, with 10 bases lining up with TRBD2. The length of the CDR3 is 16 residues. Losses at the gene ends were 0 bases for V and 8 bases for J; bases not matched to a gene: 7. Germline CDR1 reads MGHDK; CDR2 reads SYGVNS. Written as DNA, the CDR3 is TGTGCCAGCAGTGAATACCCACTCCTAGCGGGAGATGAGCAGTTCTTC. Protein product: CASSEYPLLAGDEQFF.

This CDR3 reads CASRLMAGAEKLFF. The CDR3 DNA reads TGTGCCAGCAGGCTAATGGCAGGGGCTGAAAAACTGTTTTTT. V usage is TRBV2 and J usage is TRBJ1-4; D is possibly TRBD1 (6 bases). V was trimmed by 6 bases and J by 7 bases, leaving 15 bases between them. The CDR3 is 14 residues long. Germline-derived CDR1 and CDR2 are SNHLY and FYNNEI.

The chain links TRBV29-1 to TRBJ2-5, with TRBD1 matching over 9 bases. Trimming cost V 4 bases and J 5 bases; bases outside gene matches: 8. Germline CDR1 reads SQVTM; CDR2 reads ANQGSEA. This CDR3 is built from 14 residues. In DNA, the CDR3 is TGCAGCGTTGCGGGACAGGGAGTGCGGGAGACCCAGTACTTC. Translation: CSVAGQGVRETQYF.

About this clone itself: Other DNA sequences within the sample encode an identical CDR3. The genes are TRBV7-2 and TRBJ2-3; D call uncertain. The CDR3 loop spans 13 amino acids. CDR1 and CDR2 (germline): SGHTA, FQGNSA. Trimming removed 1 base at V and 1 base at J, with 3 bases between. The CDR3 coding sequence is TGTGCCAGCAGCTTAGACGGCACAGATACGCAGTATTTT. This encodes CASSLDGTDTQYF.

The chain is built from TRBV29-1 and TRBJ1-4; perhaps TRBD1 as D (6 bases). The CDR3 totals 16 residues. CDR1 is SQVTM, CDR2 ANQGSEA, per germline. With 7 bases removed from V and 4 bases from J, the gap between germline ends came to 22 bases. DNA of the CDR3: TGCAGCGCCGGCGGGGGGTTACAGGGCGGTAATGAAAAACTGTTTTTT. It codes for CSAGGGLQGGNEKLFF. Drawing the rest from reference TRBV29-1 and TRBJ1-4, the complete variable domain is SAVISQKPSRDICQRGTSLTIQCQVDSQVTMMFWYRQQPGQSLTLIATANQGSEATYESGFVIDKFPISRPNLTFSTLTVSNMSPEDSSIYLCSAGGGLQGGNEKLFFGSGTQLSVL.

The chain recombines TRBV28 with TRBJ1-5; D not certain. This CDR3 spans 16 amino acids. Deletions cut 7 bases from V and 2 bases from J, with 18 bases between. Per the germline V gene, CDR1 is MDHEN and CDR2 is SYDVKM. The CDR3 nucleotides read TGTGCCAGCACCGAGACTGGGTTTGGTGGCAATCAGCCCCAGCATTTT. Translation: CASTETGFGGNQPQHF. Combining the CDR3 with reference TRBV28 and TRBJ1-5 gives the whole variable domain DVKVTQSSRYLVKRTGEKVFLECVQDMDHENMFWYRQDPGLGLRLIYFSYDVKMKEKGDIPEGYSVSREKKERFSLILESASTNQTSMYLCASTETGFGGNQPQHFGDGTRLSIL.